The 21 T cell receptor beta chains reported below all come from one sample, sequenced in a study of graft-versus-host responses after intestinal transplantation. TCRdb's copy holds only in-frame clones and misses some; the assay was immunoSEQ multiplex PCR. The data hold approximately 78,000 clones, with about nine tenths observed a single time. Their specific antigens are unknown. The sequences come from unstimulated CD8+ T cells sorted from spleen or lymph node cells, collected before transplant. The receptors were gathered from a human donor who was the organ donor for an intestinal transplant.

The genes are TRBV27 and TRBJ2-2; maybe TRBD1 (5 bases). The CDR3 extends over 17 amino acids. In germline, CDR1 is MNHEY, CDR2 SMNVEV (reference sequence). Deletions cut 5 bases from V and 6 bases from J, with 22 bases between. In nucleotides, the CDR3 is TGTGCCAGCAGTGGGGCCCTGCCAGGGTTGAATCCCGGGGAGCTGTTTTTT. Residues: CASSGALPGLNPGELFF.

This clone has only a few counts. Other DNA variants within this sample encode the same CDR3. This chain connects TRBV4-2 to TRBJ2-6, with D maybe TRBD2 (5 bases). The CDR3 contains 16 residues. Looked up from germline, CDR1 is LGHNA and CDR2 is YNFKEQ. Deletions cut 0 bases from V and 0 bases from J, with 6 bases between. The CDR3 loop is CASSQEGSSGANVLTF. The DNA for the CDR3 is TGTGCCAGCAGCCAAGAGGGGAGCTCTGGGGCCAACGTCCTGACTTTC.

The chain is built from TRBV5-1 and TRBJ2-3; D not resolved. The length of the CDR3 is 14 residues. Trimming pared 4 bases from V and 5 bases from J, leaving 14 bases between. CDR1 is SGHRS and CDR2 is YFSETQ in the germline V gene. The CDR3 sequence is CASSGRYNQDTQYF. In nucleotides, the CDR3 is TGCGCCAGCAGCGGGCGCTATAATCAAGATACGCAGTATTTT.

The V call is TRBV4-1, the J call TRBJ1-5; D possibly corresponds to TRBD1 (6 bases). Trimming removed 3 bases at V and 6 bases at J, with 15 bases between. CDR1 MGHRA and CDR2 YSYEKL come from the germline V gene. The CDR3 sequence is 15 residues long. The CDR3 sequence is CASSQTGDGGQPQHF. The CDR3 DNA follows: TGCGCCAGCAGCCAGACAGGAGACGGAGGTCAGCCCCAGCATTTT.

The genes are TRBV27 and TRBJ2-3; D is possibly TRBD2 (6 bases). CDR1 MNHEY and CDR2 SMNVEV come from the germline V gene (reference sequence). This CDR3 has 16 residues. V was shortened by 3 bases and J by 3 bases, with 16 bases between the two germline ends. CDR3 nucleotide sequence: TGTGCCAGCAGTTTTATAGCGGCGCCCACGACAGATACGCAGTATTTT. Amino acids: CASSFIAAPTTDTQYF.

The chain has TRBV28 and TRBJ2-1; no reliable D call. CDR1 and CDR2 from the germline V gene are MDHEN and SYDVKM. The length of the CDR3 is 12 residues. Trimming took off 6 bases at V and 9 bases at J, with 12 bases between the two ends. The CDR3: CASREGVGEQFF. The DNA of the CDR3 is TGTGCCAGCAGAGAAGGAGTCGGTGAGCAGTTCTTC.

As regards this clone: Other DNA sequences in the sample encode the same CDR3. The chain uses TRBV6-5 and TRBJ2-5, with 9 bases lining up with TRBD1. CDR3 length: 13 amino acids. Losses at the gene ends were 9 bases for V and 2 bases for J; bases not matched to a gene: 4. The germline CDR1 and CDR2 sequences are MNHEY and SVGAGI. DNA of the CDR3: TGTGCCAGTAGACAGGGGGGGCAAGAGACCCAGTACTTC. It codes for CASRQGGQETQYF.

V is TRBV7-9 and J is TRBJ2-5, with 8 bases matching TRBD1. V shed 8 bases and J 4 bases; nucleotides not matched to a gene: 12. Per germline, CDR1 SEHNR and CDR2 FQNEAQ (reference sequence). This CDR3 is built from 15 residues. The CDR3 coding sequence is TGTGCCAGCCGGCTCCAGGGGGCGAACGGAGAGACCCAGTACTTC. Protein: CASRLQGANGETQYF.

The chain recombines TRBV11-2 with TRBJ2-5; 7 bases match TRBD1. The CDR3 consists of 14 residues. J lost 2 bases, V lost 5 bases, and 5 bases had no gene match. CDR1 SGHAT and CDR2 FQNNGV come from the germline V gene. The CDR3 DNA reads TGTGCCAGCAGCCATTGGGACAGACAAGAGACCCAGTACTTC. Protein product: CASSHWDRQETQYF. Based on the CDR3 plus reference TRBV11-2 and TRBJ2-5, the full variable domain is EAGVAQSPRYKIIEKRQSVAFWCNPISGHATLYWYQQILGQGPKLLIQFQNNGVVDDSQLPKDRFSAERLKGVDSTLKIQPAKLEDSAVYLCASSHWDRQETQYFGPGTRLLVL.

V usage is TRBV7-2 and J usage is TRBJ1-1, with 7 positions matching TRBD1. Germline CDR1 and CDR2: SGHTA and FQGNSA. This CDR3 comprises 15 residues. V was pared by 3 bases and J by 4 bases, with 8 bases of the junction left unmatched. The CDR3 region is CASSFVNRGGTEAFF. CDR3 nucleotides: TGTGCCAGCAGCTTTGTAAACAGGGGAGGCACTGAAGCTTTCTTT.

The chain combines TRBV7-9 with TRBJ2-1, with D tentatively TRBD2 (7 bases). Germline-derived CDR1 and CDR2 are SEHNR and FQNEAQ (reference sequence). CDR3 length equals 14 residues. V lost 6 bases to trimming and J lost 2 bases, with 11 bases between them. The CDR3 DNA follows: TGTGCCAGCAGTACGGGGGGCCCCTACAATGAGCAGTTCTTC. Amino acids: CASSTGGPYNEQFF.

The J gene is TRBJ2-7, the V gene TRBV6-6, with 7 bases matching TRBD1. The CDR3 has 15 amino acids. Trimming cost V 3 bases and J 3 bases; bases outside gene matches: 8. The V gene's germline CDR1 is MNHNY and CDR2 SVGAGI (reference sequence). CDR3 region: CASSYQGDLGYEQYF. The DNA of the CDR3 is TGTGCCAGCAGTTATCAGGGGGACCTAGGCTACGAGCAGTACTTC.

This rearrangement joins TRBV5-1 to TRBJ1-2; D unresolved. V gave up 1 base and J gave up 7 bases, with 8 bases separating them. The CDR3 length is 12 residues. Germline CDR1 SGHRS, CDR2 YFSETQ. CDR3 DNA: TGCGCCAGCAGCTTGTATCTGGGTGGCTACACCTTC. Translated: CASSLYLGGYTF.

This sequence joins TRBV30 and TRBJ2-3, with D tentatively TRBD2 (5 bases). The CDR3 consists of 14 residues. Trimming removed 4 bases from V and 2 bases from J, with 13 bases in between. Germline CDR1 is GTSNPN and CDR2 is SVGIG (reference sequence). The CDR3 DNA is TGTGCCTGGACCCTAGGACTCATCACAGATACGCAGTATTTT. Its translation: CAWTLGLITDTQYF.

This sequence joins TRBV2 and TRBJ1-1, with unresolved D. This CDR3 has 15 residues. The germline CDR1 and CDR2 sequences are SNHLY and FYNNEI. The germline V and J ends were trimmed by 2 bases and 1 base, with 11 bases remaining between them. The DNA for the CDR3 is TGTGCCAGCAGTGAAAATAAGTGGCAGAACACTGAAGCTTTCTTT. This encodes CASSENKWQNTEAFF.

The rearrangement joins TRBV30 to TRBJ2-2; D is ambiguous. Trimming removed 3 bases at V and 2 bases at J, with 10 bases between. The CDR3 has 14 residues. Germline lookup yields CDR1 GTSNPN and CDR2 SVGIG (reference sequence). CDR3 loop: CAWRLLGNTGELFF. DNA for the CDR3: TGTGCCTGGAGGCTCCTGGGCAACACCGGGGAGCTGTTTTTT.

The chain has TRBV6-1 and TRBJ2-1, with D perhaps TRBD1 (5 bases). Trimming removed 1 base from V and 3 bases from J, with 10 bases in between. The CDR3 has 15 amino acids. The germline V gene encodes CDR1 MNHNS and CDR2 SASEGT. This CDR3 reads CASSEVVTDYNEQFF. CDR3 sequence (DNA): TGTGCCAGCAGTGAAGTTGTGACAGACTACAATGAGCAGTTCTTC.

This clone has a single count. The rearrangement links TRBV28 to TRBJ2-7; TRBD1 matches at 8 bases. Germline CDR1 is MDHEN and CDR2 is SYDVKM. The CDR3 loop spans 17 amino acids. Trimming removed 2 bases from V and 7 bases from J; junction bases left unmatched: 16. The CDR3 sequence: CASSLPSGGPRTWEQYF. In DNA form, the CDR3 reads TGTGCCAGCAGTTTACCCTCAGGGGGCCCTAGAACGTGGGAGCAGTACTTC.

The chain has TRBV6-4 and TRBJ2-1; TRBD2 matches 14 bases. The CDR3 loop spans 15 amino acids. Germline lookup yields CDR1 MRHNA and CDR2 SNTAGT. Germline trimming cut 3 bases from V and 8 bases from J; bases unmatched to any gene: 3. As DNA, the CDR3 is TGTGCCAGCAGTGAGACTAGCGGGGGGGCAGATGAGCAGTTCTTC. Its protein is CASSETSGGADEQFF.

Turning to this clone: Compared with germline, one end of the junction differs, possibly owing to a read error. The chain employs TRBV4-1 and TRBJ1-4; TRBD1 matches at 7 bases. The CDR3 contains 12 residues. Germline V lookup: CDR1 MGHRA, CDR2 YSYEKL. This CDR3 is CASSQDLGQTIF. Written as DNA, the CDR3 is TGCGCCAGCAGCCAAGATCTGGGACAGACTATTTTT.

The chain links TRBV9 to TRBJ2-1; D unresolved. V was clipped by 3 bases and J by 0 bases, with 13 bases between them. The CDR3 has 16 residues. CDR1 and CDR2 (germline): SGDLS, YYNGEE. This CDR3 reads CASSAQFSSSYNEQFF. CDR3 nucleotide sequence: TGTGCCAGCAGCGCGCAATTCTCGAGCTCCTACAATGAGCAGTTCTTC.